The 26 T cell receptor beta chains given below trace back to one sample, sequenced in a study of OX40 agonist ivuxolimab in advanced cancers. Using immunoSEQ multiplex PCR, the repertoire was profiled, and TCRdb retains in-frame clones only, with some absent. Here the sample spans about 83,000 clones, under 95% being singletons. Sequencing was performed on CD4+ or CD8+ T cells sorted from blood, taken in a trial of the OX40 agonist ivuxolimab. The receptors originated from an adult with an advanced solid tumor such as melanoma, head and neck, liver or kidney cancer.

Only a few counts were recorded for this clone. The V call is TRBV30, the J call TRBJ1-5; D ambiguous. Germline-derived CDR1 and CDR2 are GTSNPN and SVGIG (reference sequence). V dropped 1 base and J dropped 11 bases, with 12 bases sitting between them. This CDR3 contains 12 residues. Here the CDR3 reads CAWSDAEASQHF. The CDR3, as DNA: TGTGCCTGGAGTGACGCGGAAGCGTCCCAGCATTTT.

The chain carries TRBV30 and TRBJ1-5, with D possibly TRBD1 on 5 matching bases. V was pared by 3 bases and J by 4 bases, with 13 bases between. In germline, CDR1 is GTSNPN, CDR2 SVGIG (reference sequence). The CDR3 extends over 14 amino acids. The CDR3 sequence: CAWSPGPGNQPQHF. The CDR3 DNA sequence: TGTGCCTGGAGCCCAGGGCCGGGTAATCAGCCCCAGCATTTT. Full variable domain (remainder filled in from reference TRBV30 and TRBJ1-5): SQTIHQWPATLVQPVGSPLSLECTVEGTSNPNLYWYRQAAGRGLQLLFYSVGIGQISSEVPQNLSASRPQDRQFILSSKKLLLSDSGFYLCAWSPGPGNQPQHFGDGTRLSIL.

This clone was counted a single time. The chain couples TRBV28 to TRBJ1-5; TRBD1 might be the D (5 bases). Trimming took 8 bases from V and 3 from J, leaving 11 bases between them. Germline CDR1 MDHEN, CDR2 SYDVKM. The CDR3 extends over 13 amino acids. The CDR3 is CASRGGTNQPQHF. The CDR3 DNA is TGTGCCAGCCGCGGGGGAACCAATCAGCCCCAGCATTTT.

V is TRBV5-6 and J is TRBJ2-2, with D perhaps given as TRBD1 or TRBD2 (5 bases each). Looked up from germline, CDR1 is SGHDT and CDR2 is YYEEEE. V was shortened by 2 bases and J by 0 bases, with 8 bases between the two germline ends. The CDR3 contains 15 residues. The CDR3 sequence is CASSLTGPNTGELFF. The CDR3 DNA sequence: TGTGCCAGCAGCTTAACGGGGCCGAACACCGGGGAGCTGTTTTTT.

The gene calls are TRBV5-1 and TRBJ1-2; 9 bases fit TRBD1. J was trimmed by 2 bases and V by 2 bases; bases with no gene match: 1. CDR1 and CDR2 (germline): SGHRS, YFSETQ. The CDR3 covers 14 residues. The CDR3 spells CASSLQGANYGYTF. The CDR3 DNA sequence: TGCGCCAGCAGCTTACAGGGGGCCAACTATGGCTACACCTTC.

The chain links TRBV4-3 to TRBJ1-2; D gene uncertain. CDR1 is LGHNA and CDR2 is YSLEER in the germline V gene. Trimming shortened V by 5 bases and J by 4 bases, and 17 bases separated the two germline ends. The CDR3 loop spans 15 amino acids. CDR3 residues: CASSWPVNGTYGYTF. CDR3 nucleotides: TGCGCCAGCAGCTGGCCAGTTAACGGTACCTATGGCTACACCTTC.

The CDR3 DNA follows: TGTGCCAGCAGTGACTCCCGAGGTGGGATGAACACAGATACGCAGTATTTT. Protein product: CASSDSRGGMNTDTQYF. The V and J genes are TRBV6-4 and TRBJ2-3; no clear D. Germline V lookup: CDR1 MRHNA, CDR2 SNTAGT. This CDR3 has 17 residues. Trimming cost V 0 bases and J 2 bases, with 15 bases left between them.

CDR3 nucleotide sequence: TGTGCCAGCAGAGACGTATTGAGCAATCAGCCCCAGCATTTT. Translating gives CASRDVLSNQPQHF. V is TRBV27 and J is TRBJ1-5; no definite D call. Trimming removed 6 bases from V and 1 base from J, with 10 bases in between. Germline-derived CDR1 and CDR2 are MNHEY and SMNVEV (reference sequence). CDR3 length: 14 residues.

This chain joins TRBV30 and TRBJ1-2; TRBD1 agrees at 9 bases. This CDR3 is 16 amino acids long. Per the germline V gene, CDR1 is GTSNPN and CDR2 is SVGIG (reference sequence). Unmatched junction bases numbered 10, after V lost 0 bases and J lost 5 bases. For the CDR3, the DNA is TGTGCCTGGAGTGTACAGGACAGGGGATTTGGATATGGCTACACCTTC. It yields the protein CAWSVQDRGFGYGYTF.

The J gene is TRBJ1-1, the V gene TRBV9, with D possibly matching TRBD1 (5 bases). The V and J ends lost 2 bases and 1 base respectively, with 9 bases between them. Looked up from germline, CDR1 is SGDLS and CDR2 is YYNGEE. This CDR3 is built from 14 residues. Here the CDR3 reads CASSVLDRNTEAFF. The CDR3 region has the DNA TGTGCCAGCAGCGTTCTCGACAGGAACACTGAAGCTTTCTTT.

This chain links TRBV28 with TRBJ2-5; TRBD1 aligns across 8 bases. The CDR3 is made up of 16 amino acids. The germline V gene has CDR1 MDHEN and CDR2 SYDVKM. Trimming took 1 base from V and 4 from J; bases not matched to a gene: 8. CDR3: CASSLFQGALGETQYF. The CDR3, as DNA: TGTGCCAGCAGTTTATTTCAGGGGGCGTTGGGAGAGACCCAGTACTTC.

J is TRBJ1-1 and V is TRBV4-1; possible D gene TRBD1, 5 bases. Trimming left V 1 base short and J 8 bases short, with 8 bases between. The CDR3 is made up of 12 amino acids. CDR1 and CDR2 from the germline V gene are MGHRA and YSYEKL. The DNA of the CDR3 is TGCGCCAGCAGCCAAGTGGCAGGGGAAGCTTTCTTT. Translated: CASSQVAGEAFF.

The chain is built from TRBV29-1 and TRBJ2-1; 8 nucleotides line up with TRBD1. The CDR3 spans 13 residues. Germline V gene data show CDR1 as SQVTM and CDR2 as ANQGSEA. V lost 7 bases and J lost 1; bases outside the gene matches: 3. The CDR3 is CSGTGGSYNEQFF. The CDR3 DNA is TGCAGCGGTACAGGGGGGTCCTACAATGAGCAGTTCTTC.

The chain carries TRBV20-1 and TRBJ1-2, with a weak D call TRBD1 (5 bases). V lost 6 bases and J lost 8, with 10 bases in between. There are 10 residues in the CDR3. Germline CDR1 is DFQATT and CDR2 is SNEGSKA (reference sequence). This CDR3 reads CSAPRDGYTF. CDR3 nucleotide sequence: TGCAGTGCACCCAGGGACGGCTACACCTTC.

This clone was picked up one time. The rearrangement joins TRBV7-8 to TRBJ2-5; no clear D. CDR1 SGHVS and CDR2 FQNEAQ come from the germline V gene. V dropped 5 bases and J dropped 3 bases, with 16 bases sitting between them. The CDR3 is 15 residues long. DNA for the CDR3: TGTGCCAGCAGCATCCTCGTAACCCTCAAAGAGACCCAGTACTTC. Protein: CASSILVTLKETQYF.

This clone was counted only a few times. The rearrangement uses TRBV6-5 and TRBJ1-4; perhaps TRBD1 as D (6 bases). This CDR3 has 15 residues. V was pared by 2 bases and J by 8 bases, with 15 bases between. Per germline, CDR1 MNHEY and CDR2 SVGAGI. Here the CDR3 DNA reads TGTGCCAGCAGTTACGATCCACAGGGAGTAGAAAAACTGTTTTTT. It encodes CASSYDPQGVEKLFF.

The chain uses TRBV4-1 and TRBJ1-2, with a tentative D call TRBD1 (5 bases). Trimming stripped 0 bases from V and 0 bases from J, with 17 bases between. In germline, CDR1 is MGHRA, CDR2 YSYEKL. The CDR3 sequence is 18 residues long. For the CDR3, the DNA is TGCGCCAGCAGCCAAGAGGACATCATGTGGGTAACTAACTATGGCTACACCTTC. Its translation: CASSQEDIMWVTNYGYTF.

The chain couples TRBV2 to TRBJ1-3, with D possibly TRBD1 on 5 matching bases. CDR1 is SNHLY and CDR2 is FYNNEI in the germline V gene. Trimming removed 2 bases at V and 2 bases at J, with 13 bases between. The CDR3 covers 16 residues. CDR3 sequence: CASSEYTAGPGNTIYF. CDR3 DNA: TGTGCCAGCAGTGAATATACGGCAGGGCCTGGAAACACCATATATTTT.

DNA of the CDR3: TGTGCCAGCAGCCCTCCCTGGTGGGGGAACACTGAAGCTTTCTTT. Protein: CASSPPWWGNTEAFF. The genes are TRBV5-8 and TRBJ1-1; D is ambiguous. V was pared by 4 bases and J by 1 base, with 14 bases between. This CDR3 is 15 amino acids long. Germline V gene sequence: CDR1 SGHTS, CDR2 YDEGEE.

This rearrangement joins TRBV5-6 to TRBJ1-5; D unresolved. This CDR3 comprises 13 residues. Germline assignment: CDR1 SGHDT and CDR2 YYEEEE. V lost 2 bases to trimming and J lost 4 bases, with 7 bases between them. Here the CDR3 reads CASSFQDNQPQHF. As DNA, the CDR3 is TGTGCCAGCAGCTTCCAGGATAATCAGCCCCAGCATTTT.

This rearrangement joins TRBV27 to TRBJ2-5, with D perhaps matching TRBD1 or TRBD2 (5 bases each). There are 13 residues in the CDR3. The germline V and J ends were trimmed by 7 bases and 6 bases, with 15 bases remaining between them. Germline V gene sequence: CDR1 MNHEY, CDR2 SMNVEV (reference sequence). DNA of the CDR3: TGTGCCAGCATTGGGGGTTTACTTCAGACCCAGTACTTC. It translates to CASIGGLLQTQYF.

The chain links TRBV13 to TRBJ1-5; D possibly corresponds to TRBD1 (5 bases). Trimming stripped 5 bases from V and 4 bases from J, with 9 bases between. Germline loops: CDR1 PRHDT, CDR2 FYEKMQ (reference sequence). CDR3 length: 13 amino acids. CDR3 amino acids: CASSIAGNQPQHF. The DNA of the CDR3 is TGTGCCAGCAGCATCGCAGGGAATCAGCCCCAGCATTTT.

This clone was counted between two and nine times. The CDR3 nucleotides read TGTGCCAGCAGCCCTAGCACGATAGCTTTCTTT. Its translation is CASSPSTIAFF. The rearrangement joins TRBV4-2 to TRBJ1-1; D remains ambiguous. Germline V CDR1 and CDR2: LGHNA, YNFKEQ. V dropped 4 bases and J dropped 10 bases, with 10 bases sitting between them. The CDR3 length is 11 residues.

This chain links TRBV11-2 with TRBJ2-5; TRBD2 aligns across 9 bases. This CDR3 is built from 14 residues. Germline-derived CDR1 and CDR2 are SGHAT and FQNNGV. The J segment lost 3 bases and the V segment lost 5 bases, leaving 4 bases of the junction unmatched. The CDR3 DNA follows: TGTGCCAGCAGCCCACGACTAGCGGAAGAGACCCAGTACTTC. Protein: CASSPRLAEETQYF.

CDR3 protein: CASSLGGGAAKNEQFF. The CDR3 region has the DNA TGTGCCAGCAGCTTAGGTGGGGGGGCAGCTAAGAATGAGCAGTTCTTC. The chain is built from TRBV7-9 and TRBJ2-1; possibly TRBD2 for D (7 bases). Looked up from germline, CDR1 is SEHNR and CDR2 is FQNEAQ (reference sequence). CDR3 length: 16 residues. Deletions cut 1 base from V and 7 bases from J, with 17 bases between.

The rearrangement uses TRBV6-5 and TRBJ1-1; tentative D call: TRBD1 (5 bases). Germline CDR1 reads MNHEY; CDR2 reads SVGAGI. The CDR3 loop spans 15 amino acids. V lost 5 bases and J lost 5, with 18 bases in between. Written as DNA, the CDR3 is TGTGCCAGCAGTCCACGGACGGGGGGATGGACTGAAGCTTTCTTT. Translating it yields CASSPRTGGWTEAFF.